This T cell receptor (beta chain) was obtained from a study of T cell repertoires in aging, cancer and after chemotherapy. Peripheral blood genomic DNA, not sorted cells or RNA, was the template. A mixed TRB-A/B primer pool amplified rearranged TRB by multiplex touch-down PCR. TCRdb re-called the multiplex PCR reads with MiXCR, one entry per CDR3 protein. There are approximately 3,000 distinct CDR3 sequences in the sample; 40% to 50% occur only once, and 4.5% to 6% lies in the top ten. Germline lookup yields CDR1 MNHEY and CDR2 SVGAGI. The CDR3 contains 13 residues. Remarks on this clonotype: The junction does not match germline at one end; this may be a read error.

The material sequenced was blood. J is TRBJ1-2 and V is TRBV6-5; the D is unclear. The sequence was collected from a human donor with a solid tumor. This chain's CDR3 is CAISYKSNYGYTF. The DNA for the CDR3 is TGTGCCATCAGTTACAAGTCTAACTATGGCTACACCTTC.